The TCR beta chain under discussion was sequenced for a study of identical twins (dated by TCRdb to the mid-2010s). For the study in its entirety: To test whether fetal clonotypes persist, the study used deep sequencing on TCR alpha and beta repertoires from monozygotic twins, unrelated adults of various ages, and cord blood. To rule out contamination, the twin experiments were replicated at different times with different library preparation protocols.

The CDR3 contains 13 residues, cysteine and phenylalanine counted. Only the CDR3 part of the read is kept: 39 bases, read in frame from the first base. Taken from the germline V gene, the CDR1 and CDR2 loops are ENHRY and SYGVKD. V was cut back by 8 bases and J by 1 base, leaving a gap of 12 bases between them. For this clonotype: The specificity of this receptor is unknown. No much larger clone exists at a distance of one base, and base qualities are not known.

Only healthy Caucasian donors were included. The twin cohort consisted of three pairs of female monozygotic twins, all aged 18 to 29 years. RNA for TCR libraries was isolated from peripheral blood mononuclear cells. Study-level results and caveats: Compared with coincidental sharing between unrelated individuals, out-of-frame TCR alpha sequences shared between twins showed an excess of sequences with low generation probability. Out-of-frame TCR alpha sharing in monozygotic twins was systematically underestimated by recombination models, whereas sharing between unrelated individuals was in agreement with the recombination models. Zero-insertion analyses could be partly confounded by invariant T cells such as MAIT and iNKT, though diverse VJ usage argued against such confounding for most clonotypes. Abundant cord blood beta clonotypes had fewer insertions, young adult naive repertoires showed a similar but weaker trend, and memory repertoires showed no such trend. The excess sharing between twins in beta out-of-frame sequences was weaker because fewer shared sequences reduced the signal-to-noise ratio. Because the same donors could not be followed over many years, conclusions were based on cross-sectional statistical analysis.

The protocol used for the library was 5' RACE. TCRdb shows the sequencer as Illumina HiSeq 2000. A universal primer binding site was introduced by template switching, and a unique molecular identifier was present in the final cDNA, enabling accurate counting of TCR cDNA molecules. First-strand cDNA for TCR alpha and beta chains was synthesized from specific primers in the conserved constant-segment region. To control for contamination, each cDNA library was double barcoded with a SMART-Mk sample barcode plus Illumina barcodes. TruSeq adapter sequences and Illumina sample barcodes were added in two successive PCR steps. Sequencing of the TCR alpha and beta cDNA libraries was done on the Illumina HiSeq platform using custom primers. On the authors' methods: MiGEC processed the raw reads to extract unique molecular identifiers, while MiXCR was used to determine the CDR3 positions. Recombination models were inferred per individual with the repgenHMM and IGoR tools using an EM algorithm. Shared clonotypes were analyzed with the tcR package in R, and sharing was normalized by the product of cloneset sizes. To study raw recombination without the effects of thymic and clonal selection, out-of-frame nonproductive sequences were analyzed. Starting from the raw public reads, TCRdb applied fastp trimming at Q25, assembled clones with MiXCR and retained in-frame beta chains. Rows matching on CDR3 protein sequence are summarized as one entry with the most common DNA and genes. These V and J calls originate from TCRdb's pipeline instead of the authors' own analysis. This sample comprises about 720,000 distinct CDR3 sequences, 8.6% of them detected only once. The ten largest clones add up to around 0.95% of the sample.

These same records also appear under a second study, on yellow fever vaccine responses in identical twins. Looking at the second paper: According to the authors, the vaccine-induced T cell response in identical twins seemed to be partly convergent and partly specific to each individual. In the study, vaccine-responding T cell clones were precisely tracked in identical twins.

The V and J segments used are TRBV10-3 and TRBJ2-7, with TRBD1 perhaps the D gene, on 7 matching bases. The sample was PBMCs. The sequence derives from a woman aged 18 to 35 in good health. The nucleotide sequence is TGTGCCATCGGAGGGACAGCGTCCTACGAGCAGTACTTC. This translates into CAIGGTASYEQYF.